The rows below give T cell receptor beta chains drawn from one sample of a study of OX40 agonist ivuxolimab in advanced cancers. The assay was immunoSEQ multiplex PCR, and TCRdb's table has in-frame clones only and misses some. The sample comprises tens of thousands of clones, over 80% of which are singletons, and around 0.35% rests with the top ten. This specimen consisted of CD4+ or CD8+ T cells sorted from blood, obtained in a trial of the OX40 agonist ivuxolimab. These receptors were collected from an adult with an advanced solid tumor such as melanoma, head and neck, liver or kidney cancer. Each CDR3 is given with its conserved first and last residue. The D gene is left open where the match is weak. Rows give clone size only sometimes, using once, few, many, or a class for an expanded clone.

clone size	J gene	D gene	V gene	CDR3 protein	CDR3 DNA
-	TRBJ1-2	-	TRBV6-1	CASSQTAYYGYTF	TGTGCCAGCAGCCAAACAGCCTACTATGGCTACACCTTC
-	TRBJ2-1	TRBD2	TRBV7-8	CASTPGGASYNEQFF	TGTGCCAGTACGCCGGGAGGCGCCAGCTACAATGAGCAGTTCTTC
-	TRBJ1-5	TRBD1	TRBV2	CASREDRINQPQHF	TGTGCCAGCAGAGAGGACAGGATCAATCAGCCCCAGCATTTT
-	TRBJ2-7	TRBD1	TRBV10-3	CATSEIHGTGVDEQYF	TGTGCCACCTCTGAAATACACGGGACAGGGGTCGACGAGCAGTACTTC
few	TRBJ1-3	-	TRBV6-1	CASRGTGNTIYF	TGTGCCAGCAGGGGCACTGGAAACACCATATATTTT
-	TRBJ2-2	-	TRBV9	CASSVATGPRTSPNTGELFF	TGTGCCAGCAGCGTAGCTACGGGGCCTAGGACAAGTCCGAACACCGGGGAGCTGTTTTTT
-	TRBJ2-1	TRBD2	TRBV11-3	CASSPGTSGSLWQFF	TGTGCCAGCAGCCCAGGGACTAGCGGGAGTTTATGGCAGTTCTTC
-	TRBJ2-7	-	TRBV7-9	CASSPRPVGRPPYEQYF	TGTGCCAGCAGCCCCCGTCCTGTAGGACGGCCGCCCTACGAGCAGTACTTC
-	TRBJ2-1	-	TRBV29-1	CSVGGGYNEQFF	TGCAGCGTTGGTGGCGGTTACAATGAGCAGTTCTTC
-	TRBJ2-2	-	TRBV5-1	CASRGAEDGELFF	TGCGCCAGCCGGGGCGCTGAGGACGGGGAGCTGTTTTTT
-	TRBJ1-2	-	TRBV11-2	CASSNIRTTNYGYTF	TGTGCCAGCAGCAACATCCGGACTACTAACTATGGCTACACCTTC
once	TRBJ1-1	-	TRBV28	CASTTYLNTEAFF	TGTGCCAGCACCACTTATCTCAACACTGAAGCTTTCTTT
-	TRBJ1-4	TRBD1	TRBV28	CASSGSGTGDEKLFF	TGTGCCAGCAGTGGATCCGGGACAGGCGATGAAAAACTGTTTTTT
-	TRBJ1-2	-	TRBV14	CASSQDWGRISGYTF	TGTGCCAGCAGCCAAGATTGGGGGCGCATCTCTGGCTACACCTTC
-	TRBJ2-7	TRBD2	TRBV5-6	CASSLFGGRAYEQYF	TGTGCCAGCAGCTTGTTCGGCGGGAGGGCCTACGAGCAGTACTTC
-	TRBJ1-2	-	TRBV2	CASKGAVGSGYTF	TGTGCCAGCAAGGGAGCCGTGGGAAGCGGCTACACCTTC
once	TRBJ2-7	-	TRBV7-2	CASSPQMTYEQYF	TGTGCCAGCAGTCCCCAGATGACCTACGAGCAGTACTTC
-	TRBJ2-3	TRBD2	TRBV5-1	CASSPVAGGTDTQYF	TGCGCCAGCAGCCCCGTAGCGGGAGGCACAGATACGCAGTATTTT
-	TRBJ1-1	-	TRBV6-5	CASSYSSGLNTEAFF	TGTGCCAGCAGTTACTCGTCAGGGCTGAACACTGAAGCTTTCTTT
-	TRBJ2-5	-	TRBV30	CAWDPRAKETQYF	TGTGCCTGGGATCCCCGGGCGAAAGAGACCCAGTACTTC
-	TRBJ2-3	TRBD2	TRBV7-8	CASSLNGGARTDTQYF	TGTGCCAGCAGCTTGAACGGGGGGGCTCGTACAGATACGCAGTATTTT
-	TRBJ1-5	-	TRBV15	CATSSTFLQPQHF	TGTGCCACCAGCAGTACCTTTCTTCAGCCCCAGCATTTT
once	TRBJ2-7	-	TRBV10-1	CASSALDGTSYEQYF	TGCGCCAGCAGTGCCCTGGACGGTACCTCCTACGAGCAGTACTTC
-	TRBJ1-2	-	TRBV6-5	CASSYLGGDSGYTF	TGTGCCAGCAGTTACTTAGGCGGGGACTCTGGCTACACCTTC
-	TRBJ1-2	-	TRBV2	CASSEDANYGYTF	TGTGCCAGCAGTGAGGATGCTAACTATGGCTACACCTTC
-	TRBJ1-3	-	TRBV5-1	CASSLEVTGRISGNTIYF	TGCGCCAGCAGCTTGGAGGTAACAGGGCGAATCTCTGGAAACACCATATATTTT
-	TRBJ1-3	-	TRBV7-9	CASSLGSGNTIYF	TGTGCCAGCAGCTTGGGCTCTGGAAACACCATATATTTT
-	TRBJ1-6	TRBD1	TRBV14	CASSQGDRKNGSPLHF	TGTGCCAGCAGCCAAGGGGACAGGAAAAATGGTTCACCCCTCCACTTT
-	TRBJ2-5	-	TRBV2	CASSWNGYQETQYF	TGTGCCAGCAGTTGGAACGGCTACCAAGAGACCCAGTACTTC
-	TRBJ1-5	TRBD1	TRBV19	CASSTTGGNQPQHF	TGTGCCAGTAGTACCACAGGGGGCAATCAGCCCCAGCATTTT
-	TRBJ2-7	-	TRBV6-6	CASSYRSGSSTYEQYF	TGTGCCAGCAGTTACAGGTCCGGCTCAAGCACCTACGAGCAGTACTTC
-	TRBJ2-5	-	TRBV5-8	CASSSPQAKETQYF	TGTGCCAGCAGCTCCCCGCAGGCTAAAGAGACCCAGTACTTC
once	TRBJ2-5	-	TRBV15	CATSREGGPRETQYF	TGTGCCACCAGCAGAGAGGGTGGGCCCCGGGAGACCCAGTACTTC
-	TRBJ2-2	TRBD1	TRBV4-1	CASSQVGAGGTGELFF	TGCGCCAGCAGCCAAGTAGGGGCAGGGGGCACCGGGGAGCTGTTTTTT
once	TRBJ2-7	-	TRBV29-1	CSVGTGRGYEQYF	TGCAGCGTTGGAACGGGAAGGGGCTACGAGCAGTACTTC
-	TRBJ2-1	TRBD2	TRBV9	CASSVAPLAGGVNEQFF	TGTGCCAGCAGCGTAGCTCCACTAGCGGGAGGGGTCAATGAGCAGTTCTTC
-	TRBJ2-3	TRBD1	TRBV7-8	CASSLVWAGGISTDTQYF	TGTGCCAGCAGCTTAGTCTGGGCAGGGGGAATCAGCACAGATACGCAGTATTTT
-	TRBJ2-2	-	TRBV9	CASSVVSGINTGELFF	TGTGCCAGCAGCGTAGTATCGGGAATTAACACCGGGGAGCTGTTTTTT
-	TRBJ1-2	-	TRBV10-3	CAIGTGHNYGYTF	TGTGCCATCGGAACAGGCCATAACTATGGCTACACCTTC
few	TRBJ1-5	-	TRBV6-1	CASSWSERNQLQHF	TGTGCCAGTAGTTGGTCTGAGCGTAATCAGCTCCAGCATTTT
-	TRBJ1-4	-	TRBV7-6	CASSTSQGRGGANEKLFF	TGTGCCAGCAGCACGAGTCAGGGAAGAGGGGGGGCTAATGAAAAACTGTTTTTT
-	TRBJ1-1	-	TRBV11-1	CASSLRRQTHTEAFF	TGTGCCAGCAGCTTACGACGCCAAACCCACACTGAAGCTTTCTTT
-	TRBJ2-1	-	TRBV2	CASSELTLYNEQFF	TGTGCCAGCAGTGAACTCACCCTCTACAATGAGCAGTTCTTC
-	TRBJ2-5	-	TRBV4-3	CAASRGTGHGRETQYF	TGCGCTGCGTCGCGCGGCACAGGGCACGGGAGAGAGACCCAGTACTTC
once	TRBJ2-3	-	TRBV5-4	CASSSPGITDTQYF	TGTGCCAGCAGCTCACCCGGGATTACAGATACGCAGTATTTT
-	TRBJ2-1	TRBD2	TRBV7-8	CASSPSGTGEGEQFF	TGTGCCAGCAGCCCTAGCGGGACCGGAGAGGGTGAGCAGTTCTTC
-	TRBJ1-1	-	TRBV5-1	CASSLGQGKVAEAFF	TGCGCCAGCAGCTTAGGGCAGGGGAAAGTCGCTGAAGCTTTCTTT
-	TRBJ2-3	TRBD2	TRBV5-1	CATQTSGVTDTQYF	TGCGCCACGCAGACTAGCGGGGTAACAGATACGCAGTATTTT
-	TRBJ1-3	TRBD1	TRBV7-9	CASSLSSSVRGPGNTIYF	TGTGCCAGCAGCTTAAGTTCATCGGTCAGGGGGCCAGGAAACACCATATATTTT
-	TRBJ2-6	-	TRBV30	CARQALSGANVLTF	TGTGCCCGCCAAGCCCTCTCTGGGGCCAACGTCCTGACTTTC
-	TRBJ2-7	TRBD1	TRBV7-2	CASSLNGQGDEQYF	TGTGCCAGCAGCTTAAACGGTCAGGGGGACGAGCAGTACTTC
-	TRBJ2-1	TRBD1	TRBV12-5	CASGLGTGDYNEQFF	TGTGCTAGTGGTTTGGGGACAGGGGACTACAATGAGCAGTTCTTC
-	TRBJ1-4	TRBD1	TRBV7-6	CASSLLGTGGIFNEKLFF	TGTGCCAGCAGCTTATTAGGGACAGGGGGCATATTTAATGAAAAACTGTTTTTT
-	TRBJ2-7	-	TRBV18	CASSRDGYEQYF	TGTGCCAGCTCACGGGACGGATACGAGCAGTACTTC
-	TRBJ1-2	-	TRBV2	CASSEEWARYGYTF	TGTGCCAGCAGTGAAGAATGGGCACGATATGGCTACACCTTC